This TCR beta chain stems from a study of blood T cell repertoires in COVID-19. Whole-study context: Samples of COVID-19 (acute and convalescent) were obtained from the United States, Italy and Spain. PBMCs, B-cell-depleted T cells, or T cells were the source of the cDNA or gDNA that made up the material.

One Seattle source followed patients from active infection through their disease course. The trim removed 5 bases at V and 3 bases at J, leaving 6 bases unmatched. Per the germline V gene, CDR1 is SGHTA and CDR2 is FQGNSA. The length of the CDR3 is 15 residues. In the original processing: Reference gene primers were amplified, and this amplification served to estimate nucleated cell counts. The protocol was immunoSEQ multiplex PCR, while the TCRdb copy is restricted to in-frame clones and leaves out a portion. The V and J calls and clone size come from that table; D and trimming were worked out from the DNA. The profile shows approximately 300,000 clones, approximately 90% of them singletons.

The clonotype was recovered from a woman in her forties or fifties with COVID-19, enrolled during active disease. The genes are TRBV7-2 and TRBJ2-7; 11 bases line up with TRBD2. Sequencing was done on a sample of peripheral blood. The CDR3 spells CASSGGTSGNYEQYF. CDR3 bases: TGTGCCAGCAGCGGAGGGACTAGCGGAAACTACGAGCAGTACTTC.